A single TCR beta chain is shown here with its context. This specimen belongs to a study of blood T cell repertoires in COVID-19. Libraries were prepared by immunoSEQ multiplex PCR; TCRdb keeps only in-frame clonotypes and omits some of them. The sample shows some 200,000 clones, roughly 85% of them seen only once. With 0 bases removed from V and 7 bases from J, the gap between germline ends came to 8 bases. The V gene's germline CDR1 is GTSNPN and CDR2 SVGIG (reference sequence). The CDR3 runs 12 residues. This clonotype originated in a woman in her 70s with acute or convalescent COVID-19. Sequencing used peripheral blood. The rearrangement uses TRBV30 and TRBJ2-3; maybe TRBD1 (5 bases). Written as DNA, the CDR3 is TGTGCCTGGAGTGTGGGGCGGAATACGCAGTATTTT. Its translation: CAWSVGRNTQYF. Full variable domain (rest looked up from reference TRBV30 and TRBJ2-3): SQTIHQWPATLVQPVGSPLSLECTVEGTSNPNLYWYRQAAGRGLQLLFYSVGIGQISSEVPQNLSASRPQDRQFILSSKKLLLSDSGFYLCAWSVGRNTQYFGPGTRLTVL.